The entry below describes one TCR beta chain. Its recognized antigen is unknown. No much larger clone is present one base from it, and per-base qualities are unavailable. TCRbeta CDR3 regions were amplified from genomic DNA using the immunoSEQ Assay, a bias-controlled multiplex PCR. Regarding the original processing steps: Within the assay, amplification of reference gene primers was used to estimate how many nucleated cells each sample contained. To quantify the absolute abundance of each unique TCRbeta CDR3 rearrangement, sequence reads were collapsed and filtered. For each sample, productive Simpson clonality was calculated as the square root of Simpson's diversity index over productive rearrangements. What TCRdb holds here is the immuneACCESS table cut down to in-frame rearrangements. Part of the clones is not present; checked against another copy, under half of the missing clones reflect an unresolved V gene, and the others are unexplained. Clone size and V and J calls were adopted from that table, with D and trimming inferred from the DNA. Present in this sample are under 300,000 clones, around 86% of which were seen just once. Around 15% of the sample rests with the top ten.

This record belongs to a study of blood T cell repertoires in COVID-19 (dated by TCRdb to 2020 to 2022). About the full investigation: Samples covering the acute and convalescent phases of COVID-19 were provided by collaborators in the United States, Italy and Spain. The prospective study material was composed of cDNA or gDNA derived from T cells, B-cell-depleted T cells, or PBMCs. Deeply sampled blood TCRbeta repertoires from subjects exposed to, actively infected with, or recovered from COVID-19 were included in the dataset. A freely available public database, intended as a resource for researchers studying the immune response to SARS-CoV-2, is where the repertoires were released. Samples were obtained from the ongoing ImmuneRACE study (first 160 participants) and from 950 to 1,500 subjects provided by 6 global collaborators. Nearly every sample came with metadata listing a de-identified subject ID, COVID-19 status, age in years and sex. HLA class I and class II types, where available, came from metadata supplied by the sample provider rather than from assay-based typing.

In the prospective study, participants were roughly 18 to 90 years old, resided in about two dozen geographic areas of the United States, and were enrolled through a virtual design. In the prospective study, cohorts were assigned on the basis of participant-reported clinical history obtained from a screening survey and a study questionnaire. ImmuneRACE Cohort 3 recovered participants were defined by two consecutive negative NP/OP PCR tests, healthcare professional clearance, or symptom resolution. In the prospective study, mobile phlebotomists collected whole blood, serum and a nasopharyngeal or oropharyngeal swab from each participant. Over a roughly 2-month period, participants in the prospective study had the option of providing additional blood draws and questionnaires. Before DNA extraction, prospective study blood samples were shipped either frozen or at room temperature. On the study overall, not on this receptor specifically: Clinical and demographic metadata were provided uncurated, with the amount varying by source and participant.

V was cut back by 1 base and J by 7 bases, leaving a gap of 12 bases between them. Sequences SGHRS (CDR1) and YFSETQ (CDR2) are obtained from the germline V gene. CDR3 length: 15 amino acids, cysteine to phenylalanine. Only the CDR3 DNA stays, 45 bases, in frame from base 1. The receptor comes from a young man who had recovered from COVID-19. In this chain, TRBV5-1 is recombined with TRBJ1-6; a tentative D call is TRBD1 (6 bases match). Sequencing was carried out using PBMCs or T cells enriched from blood (not recorded which). The base sequence is TGCGCCAGCAGCTTGAGGGGGTTAGGGAATTCACCCCTCCACTTT. Its protein reads: CASSLRGLGNSPLHF.